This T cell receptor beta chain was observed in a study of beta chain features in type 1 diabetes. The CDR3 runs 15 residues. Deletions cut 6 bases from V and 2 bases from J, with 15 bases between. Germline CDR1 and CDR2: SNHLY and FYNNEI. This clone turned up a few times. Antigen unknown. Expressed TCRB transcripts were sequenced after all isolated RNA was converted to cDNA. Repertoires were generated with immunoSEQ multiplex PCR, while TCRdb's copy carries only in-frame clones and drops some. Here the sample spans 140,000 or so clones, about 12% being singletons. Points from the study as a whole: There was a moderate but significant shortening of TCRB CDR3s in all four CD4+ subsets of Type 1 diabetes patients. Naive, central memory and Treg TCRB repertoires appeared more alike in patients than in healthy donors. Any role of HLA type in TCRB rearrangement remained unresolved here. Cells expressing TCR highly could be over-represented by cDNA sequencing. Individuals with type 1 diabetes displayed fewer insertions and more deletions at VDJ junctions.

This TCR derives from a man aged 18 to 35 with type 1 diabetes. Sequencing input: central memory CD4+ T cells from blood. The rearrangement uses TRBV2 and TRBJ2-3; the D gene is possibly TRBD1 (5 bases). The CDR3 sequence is CASRGAAVVTDTQYF. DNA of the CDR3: TGTGCCAGCAGAGGGGCGGCTGTTGTCACAGATACGCAGTATTTT.